One and the same sample provided the 25 T cell receptor beta chains below, sequenced in a study of T cell responses to AZD1222 COVID-19 vaccine. Generated by immunoSEQ multiplex PCR, the TCRdb table keeps only in-frame clones and is missing some. The sample includes about 140,000 clones, around 88% of them seen just once. The sequencing here drew on peripheral blood, taken on day 0 of AZD1222 vaccination. The receptors derive from an adult in good health.

In DNA, the CDR3 is TGTGCCAACACTAACCCCGGGACAGGGTTTTACGAGCAGTACTTC. Translating it yields CANTNPGTGFYEQYF. The V and J genes are TRBV9 and TRBJ2-7; 9 nucleotides align to TRBD1. The CDR3 extends over 15 amino acids. The germline gives CDR1 SGDLS, CDR2 YYNGEE. After removal of 9 bases from V and 4 bases from J, the junction contained 14 bases not matched to a gene.

This chain uses TRBV5-1 with TRBJ2-5; weak D call: TRBD2 (6 bases). Germline V gene data show CDR1 as SGHRS and CDR2 as YFSETQ. V was clipped by 7 bases and J by 5 bases, with 27 bases between them. The CDR3 loop spans 17 amino acids. DNA of the CDR3: TGCGCCAGCGGACACCAACCGGGACTTTCGCCCTCGGAGACCCAGTACTTC. Translating gives CASGHQPGLSPSETQYF.

The chain carries TRBV4-3 and TRBJ2-7, with D possibly being TRBD2 (6 bases). The CDR3 covers 16 residues. V lost 2 bases, J lost 0 bases, and 14 bases lay in between. CDR1 is LGHNA and CDR2 is YSLEER in the germline V gene. CDR3 in amino acids: CASSQRRGVSSYEQYF. Written as DNA, the CDR3 is TGCGCCAGCAGCCAAAGGCGGGGAGTAAGCTCCTACGAGCAGTACTTC.

The rearrangement uses TRBV5-4 and TRBJ2-5, with 12 bases fitting TRBD1. The V and J ends lost 3 bases and 5 bases, in that order; junction bases with no gene match: 8. In germline, CDR1 is SGHNT, CDR2 YYREEE (reference sequence). The CDR3 extends over 16 amino acids. CDR3 in DNA: TGTGCCAGCAGCTCCCGGGACAGGGGGCGAGGGGAGACCCAGTACTTC. It specifies CASSSRDRGRGETQYF.

The chain couples TRBV5-6 to TRBJ2-1, with D perhaps matching TRBD1 (6 bases). The V and J ends lost 4 bases and 4 bases respectively, with 15 bases between them. CDR3 size: 15 residues. CDR1 SGHDT and CDR2 YYEEEE come from the germline V gene. CDR3 nucleotide sequence: TGTGCCAGCAGCGGTGCCGGGACAACTTACAATGAGCAGTTCTTC. This encodes CASSGAGTTYNEQFF.

V is TRBV7-8 and J is TRBJ1-3; D is possibly TRBD1 (6 bases). The CDR3 loop spans 15 amino acids. Germline V gives CDR1 SGHVS, CDR2 FQNEAQ. V was shortened by 5 bases and J by 1 base, with 12 bases between the two germline ends. The DNA for the CDR3 is TGTGCCAGCAGCCCCTTAGGGGGATCTGGAAACACCATATATTTT. Translated, it gives CASSPLGGSGNTIYF.

The chain recombines TRBV29-1 with TRBJ2-7, with 12 nucleotides matching TRBD2. This CDR3 has 15 residues. V gave up 2 bases and J gave up 4 bases; unmatched junction bases: 6. Germline CDR1 reads SQVTM; CDR2 reads ANQGSEA. Here the CDR3 reads CSVEKGTSGGYEQYF. The CDR3 DNA reads TGCAGCGTTGAAAAAGGTACTAGCGGGGGGTACGAGCAGTACTTC.

The CDR3 nucleotides are TGTGCCAGCGGGATGGGCACGACGAACACTGAAGCTTTCTTT. Its protein product is CASGMGTTNTEAFF. The chain joins TRBV7-9 to TRBJ1-1; D is ambiguous. Trimming removed 8 bases at V and 1 base at J, with 14 bases between. Looked up from germline, CDR1 is SEHNR and CDR2 is FQNEAQ (reference sequence). CDR3 length equals 14 residues.

V and J are TRBV7-2 and TRBJ1-5; 7 positions agree with TRBD1. The CDR3 has 16 residues. The germline V gene encodes CDR1 SGHTA and CDR2 FQGNSA. V shed 5 bases, J shed 6 bases, and the junction held 13 bases outside the gene matches. The CDR3 bases are TGTGCCAGCAGCCTAGAGACAGGGACTTTCGCTCAGCCCCAGCATTTT. Encoded protein: CASSLETGTFAQPQHF.

The CDR3 loop is CASSIPNSGANVLTF. The DNA of the CDR3 is TGTGCCAGTAGTATACCCAACTCTGGGGCCAACGTCCTGACTTTC. The V gene is TRBV19, the J gene TRBJ2-6; no clear D gene. Between the trimmed V and J ends, which lost 2 bases and 0 bases, there was a span of 5 bases. Germline V lookup: CDR1 LNHDA, CDR2 SQIVND (reference sequence). CDR3 size: 15 residues.

The DNA for the CDR3 is TGTGCCAGCAGCCAAGACTTTCAAGAGACCCAGTACTTC. It is translated as CASSQDFQETQYF. The chain links TRBV14 to TRBJ2-5; D gene ambiguous. The CDR3 runs to 13 residues. In germline, CDR1 is SGHDN, CDR2 FVKESK. V lost 0 bases to trimming and J lost 2 bases, with 4 bases between them.

CDR3 protein: CASSYRRHTEAFF. In DNA form, the CDR3 reads TGTGCCAGCAGTTACCGGAGACATACTGAAGCTTTCTTT. The chain has TRBV6-6 and TRBJ1-1; D is uncertain. Trimming left V 2 bases short and J 5 bases short, with 9 bases between. The length of the CDR3 is 13 residues. Per germline, CDR1 MNHNY and CDR2 SVGAGI (reference sequence).

The rearrangement uses TRBV30 and TRBJ2-2, with 10 bases identical to TRBD2. This CDR3 region has 14 residues. The germline gives CDR1 GTSNPN, CDR2 SVGIG (reference sequence). CDR3 amino acids: CGASGSFDTGELFF. CDR3 sequence (DNA): TGTGGGGCTAGCGGGAGTTTTGACACCGGGGAGCTGTTTTTT.

V gene TRBV11-2 combines with J gene TRBJ1-3; D is undetermined. The CDR3 is 12 amino acids. V was trimmed by 7 bases and J by 4 bases, leaving 8 bases between them. Germline V gives CDR1 SGHAT, CDR2 FQNNGV. CDR3 loop: CASISLGNTIYF. Here the CDR3 DNA reads TGTGCCAGCATCTCTCTGGGAAACACCATATATTTT.

This chain uses TRBV10-3 with TRBJ2-3, with D tentatively TRBD1 (6 bases). The CDR3 consists of 13 residues. Germline-derived CDR1 and CDR2 are ENHRY and SYGVKD. The V gene lost 5 bases and the J gene lost 4 bases, with 10 bases spanning the gap. CDR3 amino acids: CAISTGSPDTQYF. The CDR3 DNA reads TGTGCCATCAGTACAGGGTCCCCAGATACGCAGTATTTT.

V is TRBV30 and J is TRBJ2-1; the D gene is possibly TRBD2 (8 bases). This CDR3 is built from 14 residues. Germline V gives CDR1 GTSNPN, CDR2 SVGIG (reference sequence). The V gene lost 4 bases and the J gene lost 8 bases, with 18 bases spanning the gap. The DNA of the CDR3 is TGTGCCTGGACCCTGGGACTAGGGGGCGATGAGCAGTTCTTC. It is translated as CAWTLGLGGDEQFF.

The rearrangement joins TRBV5-6 to TRBJ2-3, with 7 bases that match TRBD2. V shed 4 bases, J shed 3 bases, and the junction held 11 bases outside the gene matches. Germline CDR1 reads SGHDT; CDR2 reads YYEEEE. CDR3 length equals 16 residues. For the CDR3, the DNA is TGTGCCAGCAGCCCGAGGACTAGTTTTAATACAGATACGCAGTATTTT. Translated, it gives CASSPRTSFNTDTQYF.

The chain is built from TRBV7-9 and TRBJ2-7; D perhaps matches TRBD2 (6 bases). Germline-derived CDR1 and CDR2 are SEHNR and FQNEAQ (reference sequence). The germline V and J ends were trimmed by 9 bases and 0 bases, with 15 bases remaining between them. The CDR3 runs to 14 residues. The DNA of the CDR3 is TGTGCCAGGGAAGGGCGGGACCTCTCCTACGAGCAGTACTTC. This codes for CAREGRDLSYEQYF.

The chain employs TRBV9 and TRBJ1-3; the D is unclear. The germline gives CDR1 SGDLS, CDR2 YYNGEE. The CDR3 consists of 16 residues. V shed 0 bases and J shed 0 bases, with 10 bases lying between them. This chain's CDR3 is CASSVVGRSSGNTIYF. CDR3 bases: TGTGCCAGCAGCGTAGTGGGCAGGAGCTCTGGAAACACCATATATTTT.

The chain uses TRBV12-3 or TRBV12-4 and TRBJ1-2, with a weak D call TRBD1 (6 bases). With 6 bases removed from V and 2 bases from J, the gap between germline ends came to 10 bases. There are 13 residues in the CDR3. CDR3 protein: CASSSGQNYGYTF. In DNA, the CDR3 is TGTGCCAGCAGCTCCGGACAGAACTATGGCTACACCTTC.

V gene TRBV5-5 combines with J gene TRBJ1-3; possible D gene TRBD1, 5 bases. CDR3 length equals 16 residues. The germline V gene encodes CDR1 SGHKS and CDR2 YYEKEE (reference sequence). V lost 4 bases and J lost 3, with 17 bases in between. The CDR3 DNA is TGTGCCAGCAGCCCCCTATCGGGGCAGGGTGGAAACACCATATATTTT. Residues: CASSPLSGQGGNTIYF.

V usage is TRBV4-2 and J usage is TRBJ1-6; D is unresolved. V dropped 0 bases and J dropped 7 bases, with 13 bases sitting between them. There are 16 residues in the CDR3. Germline CDR1 LGHNA, CDR2 YNFKEQ. The CDR3 bases are TGTGCCAGCAGCCAAGATGCTGGGGAGGCGAATTCACCCCTCCACTTT. This sequence encodes CASSQDAGEANSPLHF.

This clone was recorded once. This chain links TRBV5-1 with TRBJ1-1; D gene ambiguous. Per germline, CDR1 SGHRS and CDR2 YFSETQ. CDR3 size: 15 residues. Trimming removed 0 bases at V and 5 bases at J, with 14 bases between. CDR3 coding DNA: TGCGCCAGCAGCTTGGCCTCTGGGTTTGGGACTGAAGCTTTCTTT. Residues: CASSLASGFGTEAFF.

The chain couples TRBV4-2 to TRBJ2-2; TRBD2 matches 10 bases. This CDR3 comprises 16 residues. The J segment lost 6 bases and the V segment lost 6 bases, leaving 10 bases of the junction unmatched. Per germline, CDR1 LGHNA and CDR2 YNFKEQ. CDR3 loop: CASSLNLAGAAGELFF. DNA for the CDR3: TGTGCCAGCAGTCTTAACCTAGCGGGAGCGGCCGGGGAGCTGTTTTTT.

This clone appeared once. The chain combines TRBV28 with TRBJ2-4; D is undetermined. Between the trimmed V and J ends, which lost 5 bases and 2 bases, there was a span of 13 bases. Germline V lookup: CDR1 MDHEN, CDR2 SYDVKM. The length of the CDR3 is 15 residues. CDR3 nucleotides: TGTGCCAGCAGTCCCCTACAGCCAACCAAAAACATTCAGTACTTC. Translation gives CASSPLQPTKNIQYF.